A selection of T cell receptor beta chains follows, all from one sample in a study of blood T cell repertoires in COVID-19. Measured with immunoSEQ multiplex PCR; TCRdb has only the in-frame clones, and not every one. This table holds around 160,000 clones, around 80% found once. The specimen was peripheral blood. These receptors all stem from a man in his fifties or sixties with active or convalescent COVID-19. The CDR3 runs from the conserved cysteine through the conserved F or W. Fields, in order: CDR3 DNA, CDR3 protein, V gene, clone size, D gene, J gene. A D gene is named only where the DNA matches it firmly. Clone size is given for some rows only: seen once, a few or many times, or a class if the clone is expanded.

CDR3 DNA: TGTGCCAGCAGCCTGGGACTAGCGAGGAACAATGAGCAGTTCTTC
CDR3 protein: CASSLGLARNNEQFF
V gene: TRBV7-3
clone size: NA
D gene: TRBD2
J gene: TRBJ2-1

CDR3 DNA: TGCGCCAGCAGCCGTGGACAGGGGGCGAGGGAAGAGACCCAGTACTTC
CDR3 protein: CASSRGQGAREETQYF
V gene: TRBV5-1
clone size: NA
D gene: TRBD1
J gene: TRBJ2-5

CDR3 DNA: TGTGCCATCAGTGATGGCGGGAACCCCCAAGAGACCCAGTACTTC
CDR3 protein: CAISDGGNPQETQYF
V gene: TRBV10-3
clone size: NA
D gene: NA
J gene: TRBJ2-5

CDR3 DNA: TGTGCCAGCAGTGACTCGGCGGTTGAGAATGAAAAACTGTTTTTT
CDR3 protein: CASSDSAVENEKLFF
V gene: TRBV2
clone size: NA
D gene: NA
J gene: TRBJ1-4

CDR3 DNA: TGTGCCAGTAGCCCCGGGACTAGCGATCGAGGGGTCACCGGGGAGCTGTTTTTT
CDR3 protein: CASSPGTSDRGVTGELFF
V gene: TRBV19
clone size: NA
D gene: TRBD2
J gene: TRBJ2-2

CDR3 DNA: TGTGCCAGCAGTTACTCGAATGGCAGGGGGAACGATGGCTACACCTTC
CDR3 protein: CASSYSNGRGNDGYTF
V gene: TRBV6-2/TRBV6-3
clone size: few
D gene: TRBD1
J gene: TRBJ1-2

CDR3 DNA: TGTGCCACCCGGTCGGAGGGTACGTACGAGCAGTACTTC
CDR3 protein: CATRSEGTYEQYF
V gene: TRBV6-5
clone size: NA
D gene: NA
J gene: TRBJ2-7

CDR3 DNA: TGTGCCAGCAGTTTAGCGGGGCGCTATGGCTACACCTTC
CDR3 protein: CASSLAGRYGYTF
V gene: TRBV27
clone size: NA
D gene: NA
J gene: TRBJ1-2

CDR3 DNA: TGCGCCAGCAGCTTGGGACAGGGGGTTCCGGCGAAGGACACCTTC
CDR3 protein: CASSLGQGVPAKDTF
V gene: TRBV5-1
clone size: NA
D gene: TRBD1
J gene: TRBJ1-2

CDR3 DNA: TGCGCCAGCAGCCAAGGGACAGCCATCTACAATGAGCAGTTCTTC
CDR3 protein: CASSQGTAIYNEQFF
V gene: TRBV4-3
clone size: few
D gene: NA
J gene: TRBJ2-1

CDR3 DNA: TGTGCCATCAGTGTAGGTAGCGGGGCGCCTGAGCAGTTCTTC
CDR3 protein: CAISVGSGAPEQFF
V gene: TRBV10-3
clone size: NA
D gene: TRBD2
J gene: TRBJ2-1

CDR3 DNA: TGTGCCAGCACAAGGTCGGGGACTGTTCAAGAGACCCAGTACTTC
CDR3 protein: CASTRSGTVQETQYF
V gene: TRBV11-2
clone size: NA
D gene: NA
J gene: TRBJ2-5

CDR3 DNA: TGTGCCAGCAGCTCGGGACAGGTGTACAATGAGCAGTTCTTC
CDR3 protein: CASSSGQVYNEQFF
V gene: TRBV7-3
clone size: NA
D gene: TRBD1
J gene: TRBJ2-1

CDR3 DNA: TGTGCCTGGAACAGACACCCGGGAAATTATGGCTACACCTTC
CDR3 protein: CAWNRHPGNYGYTF
V gene: TRBV30
clone size: NA
D gene: NA
J gene: TRBJ1-2

CDR3 DNA: TGTGCCAGCAGCCCCCTCAGTGATCAGCCCCAGCATTTT
CDR3 protein: CASSPLSDQPQHF
V gene: TRBV7-9
clone size: NA
D gene: NA
J gene: TRBJ1-5

CDR3 DNA: TGTGCCAGCAGTTGGGCGGGAGGGAACTATGGCTACACCTTC
CDR3 protein: CASSWAGGNYGYTF
V gene: TRBV27
clone size: NA
D gene: NA
J gene: TRBJ1-2

CDR3 DNA: TGTGCCAGCAGTCTACAAGAGACCCAGTACTTC
CDR3 protein: CASSLQETQYF
V gene: TRBV2
clone size: NA
D gene: NA
J gene: TRBJ2-5

CDR3 DNA: TGTGCCTGGAGCCCATGGGCAGAATCGTCCTACACCTTC
CDR3 protein: CAWSPWAESSYTF
V gene: TRBV30
clone size: NA
D gene: NA
J gene: TRBJ1-2

CDR3 DNA: TGTGCCAGCAGCTGGACAGGGAAGAACACTGAAGCTTTCTTT
CDR3 protein: CASSWTGKNTEAFF
V gene: TRBV7-9
clone size: NA
D gene: TRBD1
J gene: TRBJ1-1

CDR3 DNA: TGTGCCAGCAGCTTATCCCTCACTGGGAATAGTAGGGGAGCTTTCTTT
CDR3 protein: CASSLSLTGNSRGAFF
V gene: TRBV11-2
clone size: once
D gene: NA
J gene: TRBJ1-1

CDR3 DNA: TGTGCCAGTAGTAGCACAGGTATGGAAAAACTGTTTTTT
CDR3 protein: CASSSTGMEKLFF
V gene: TRBV19
clone size: NA
D gene: NA
J gene: TRBJ1-4

CDR3 DNA: TGTGCCAGCAGTGACGGGACAGGGGGCCCTGGAAACACCATATATTTT
CDR3 protein: CASSDGTGGPGNTIYF
V gene: TRBV6-1
clone size: NA
D gene: TRBD1
J gene: TRBJ1-3

CDR3 DNA: TGTGCCAGTAGTCCTGAAACAAACGGCTACACCTTC
CDR3 protein: CASSPETNGYTF
V gene: TRBV19
clone size: NA
D gene: NA
J gene: TRBJ1-2

CDR3 DNA: TGTGCCAGCAGCCAAGACTCCCAGGGGGTCGGGGAGCTGTTTTTT
CDR3 protein: CASSQDSQGVGELFF
V gene: TRBV4-2
clone size: NA
D gene: TRBD1
J gene: TRBJ2-2

CDR3 DNA: TGTGCCAGCAGCGTTGGGACAGACTATAATTCACCCCTCCACTTT
CDR3 protein: CASSVGTDYNSPLHF
V gene: TRBV9
clone size: NA
D gene: TRBD1
J gene: TRBJ1-6

CDR3 DNA: TGTGCCAGCAGCGGATTGACAGGGAGAGGTGAGACCCAGTACTTC
CDR3 protein: CASSGLTGRGETQYF
V gene: TRBV9
clone size: NA
D gene: TRBD1
J gene: TRBJ2-5

CDR3 DNA: TGTGCCAGCAGAAACAGGGTATACCAGCCCCAGCATTTT
CDR3 protein: CASRNRVYQPQHF
V gene: TRBV6-5
clone size: NA
D gene: NA
J gene: TRBJ1-5

CDR3 DNA: TGTGCCAGCAGCCGAGACAGGGATGGTTGGACGAATCAGCCCCAGCATTTT
CDR3 protein: CASSRDRDGWTNQPQHF
V gene: TRBV14
clone size: NA
D gene: TRBD1
J gene: TRBJ1-5

CDR3 DNA: TGTGCCAGCAGCCCTATGAATCTAGCAGAGACCCAGTACTTC
CDR3 protein: CASSPMNLAETQYF
V gene: TRBV9
clone size: NA
D gene: NA
J gene: TRBJ2-5

CDR3 DNA: TGTGCCACCAGCAGAGTCAACGAGCAGTACTTC
CDR3 protein: CATSRVNEQYF
V gene: TRBV15
clone size: NA
D gene: NA
J gene: TRBJ2-7

CDR3 DNA: TGCGCCAGCAGCGGGACAGATGGAAACACCATATATTTT
CDR3 protein: CASSGTDGNTIYF
V gene: TRBV5-1
clone size: NA
D gene: TRBD1
J gene: TRBJ1-3

CDR3 DNA: TGCGCCAGCAGCCCCGGCGGAACTGAAGCTTTCTTT
CDR3 protein: CASSPGGTEAFF
V gene: TRBV5-1
clone size: NA
D gene: NA
J gene: TRBJ1-1

CDR3 DNA: TGTGCCAGCACAGGGGACAGTCTTTTATTACGAGAGACCCAGTACTTC
CDR3 protein: CASTGDSLLLRETQYF
V gene: TRBV28
clone size: NA
D gene: TRBD1
J gene: TRBJ2-5

CDR3 DNA: TGCGCCAGCGCAATCCGGGACTCACTTGATTCACCCCTCCACTTT
CDR3 protein: CASAIRDSLDSPLHF
V gene: TRBV5-1
clone size: NA
D gene: NA
J gene: TRBJ1-6

CDR3 DNA: TGTGCCAGCAGTTTTCGGGGGGACCGCGGGGAGCAGTTCTTC
CDR3 protein: CASSFRGDRGEQFF
V gene: TRBV6-5
clone size: NA
D gene: TRBD2
J gene: TRBJ2-1

CDR3 DNA: TGTGCCACCCCCGGGGAGGGGGACTATGGCTACACCTTC
CDR3 protein: CATPGEGDYGYTF
V gene: TRBV28
clone size: NA
D gene: NA
J gene: TRBJ1-2

CDR3 DNA: TGTGCCAGCAGCAAAGGAGGGGTTGAGGCGGGACAGAGAGAGACCCAGTACTTC
CDR3 protein: CASSKGGVEAGQRETQYF
V gene: TRBV21-1
clone size: NA
D gene: NA
J gene: TRBJ2-5

CDR3 DNA: TGCGCCAGCAGTGAGCCTTTGACAGGGCTCGAGCAGTACTTC
CDR3 protein: CASSEPLTGLEQYF
V gene: TRBV10-2
clone size: NA
D gene: TRBD1
J gene: TRBJ2-7

CDR3 DNA: TGTGCCAGCTCACCGGACAGGGGGCTTTCACCCCTCCACTTT
CDR3 protein: CASSPDRGLSPLHF
V gene: TRBV18
clone size: NA
D gene: TRBD1
J gene: TRBJ1-6

CDR3 DNA: TGTGCCAGTAGTCTCACAGGGTTTTCCTACAATGAGCAGTTCTTC
CDR3 protein: CASSLTGFSYNEQFF
V gene: TRBV19
clone size: NA
D gene: NA
J gene: TRBJ2-1

CDR3 DNA: TGTGCCAGCAGTTTAGGGGGCGGACTCACAAGAAATGAGCAGTTCTTC
CDR3 protein: CASSLGGGLTRNEQFF
V gene: TRBV28
clone size: NA
D gene: NA
J gene: TRBJ2-1

CDR3 DNA: TGTGCCAGCAGTTTAAGCCTCGAGACAGCCCATTTT
CDR3 protein: CASSLSLETAHF
V gene: TRBV28
clone size: NA
D gene: NA
J gene: TRBJ1-3

CDR3 DNA: TGTGCCAGCAGGGGGACTAGCAGAACCTACAATGAGCAGTTCTTC
CDR3 protein: CASRGTSRTYNEQFF
V gene: TRBV2
clone size: NA
D gene: TRBD2
J gene: TRBJ2-1

CDR3 DNA: TGTGCCATCCAAACTAGCGGGGGCCCAAATGAGCAGTTCTTC
CDR3 protein: CAIQTSGGPNEQFF
V gene: TRBV10-3
clone size: NA
D gene: TRBD2
J gene: TRBJ2-1

CDR3 DNA: TGTGCCAGCAGCTTACGGCAGGGGGCCGGGGCGAACACCGGGGAGCTGTTTTTT
CDR3 protein: CASSLRQGAGANTGELFF
V gene: TRBV7-6
clone size: NA
D gene: TRBD1
J gene: TRBJ2-2

CDR3 DNA: TGTGCCAGCAGCCAGGGATACAGGGGGGACACTGAAGCTTTCTTT
CDR3 protein: CASSQGYRGDTEAFF
V gene: TRBV3-1/TRBV3-2
clone size: NA
D gene: TRBD1
J gene: TRBJ1-1

CDR3 DNA: TGTGCCACCAGTGATTTTGCGGGTAGCACAGATACGCAGTATTTT
CDR3 protein: CATSDFAGSTDTQYF
V gene: TRBV24-1
clone size: NA
D gene: NA
J gene: TRBJ2-3

CDR3 DNA: TGTGCCAGCAGATGGGTGAGCGGGCGTTACAATGAGCAGTTCTTC
CDR3 protein: CASRWVSGRYNEQFF
V gene: TRBV11-2
clone size: NA
D gene: NA
J gene: TRBJ2-1

CDR3 DNA: TGTGCCAGCAGCCCCACCGGCTGGCGGGCCTCCTACGAGCAGTACTTC
CDR3 protein: CASSPTGWRASYEQYF
V gene: TRBV28
clone size: NA
D gene: NA
J gene: TRBJ2-7

CDR3 DNA: TGTGCCAGTAGTATACGAGAGGAGCAGTTCTTC
CDR3 protein: CASSIREEQFF
V gene: TRBV19
clone size: NA
D gene: NA
J gene: TRBJ2-1

CDR3 DNA: TGTGCCAGCAGTCCCGGCGGGCGCACCGCTAATTCACCCCTCCACTTT
CDR3 protein: CASSPGGRTANSPLHF
V gene: TRBV28
clone size: few
D gene: NA
J gene: TRBJ1-6

CDR3 DNA: TGTGCCAGCTCACCCCGACTAGCGGGAGGGCCTAACACCGGGGAGCTGTTTTTT
CDR3 protein: CASSPRLAGGPNTGELFF
V gene: TRBV18
clone size: few
D gene: TRBD2
J gene: TRBJ2-2

CDR3 DNA: TGTGCCAGCTCACCGGGAGCCCATTCACCCCTCCACTTT
CDR3 protein: CASSPGAHSPLHF
V gene: TRBV18
clone size: NA
D gene: NA
J gene: TRBJ1-6

CDR3 DNA: TGTGCCAGCAGCCCACCGGGCGGGAGGGGCACCGGGGAGCTGTTTTTT
CDR3 protein: CASSPPGGRGTGELFF
V gene: TRBV28
clone size: NA
D gene: TRBD2
J gene: TRBJ2-2

CDR3 DNA: TGTGCCAGCAGCTTAGGGGTGACAGGGGGCGCCTTCTCCTACGAGCAGTACTTC
CDR3 protein: CASSLGVTGGAFSYEQYF
V gene: TRBV7-8
clone size: few
D gene: TRBD1
J gene: TRBJ2-7

CDR3 DNA: TGTGCCAGCAGCTCTTGGACTAGCGGGACCTACAATGAGCAGTTCTTC
CDR3 protein: CASSSWTSGTYNEQFF
V gene: TRBV7-8
clone size: few
D gene: TRBD2
J gene: TRBJ2-1

CDR3 DNA: TGTGCCAGCAGCGTATCCTTTAGCGGGAGGGTTGTCGATGAGCAGTTCTTC
CDR3 protein: CASSVSFSGRVVDEQFF
V gene: TRBV9
clone size: NA
D gene: TRBD2
J gene: TRBJ2-1